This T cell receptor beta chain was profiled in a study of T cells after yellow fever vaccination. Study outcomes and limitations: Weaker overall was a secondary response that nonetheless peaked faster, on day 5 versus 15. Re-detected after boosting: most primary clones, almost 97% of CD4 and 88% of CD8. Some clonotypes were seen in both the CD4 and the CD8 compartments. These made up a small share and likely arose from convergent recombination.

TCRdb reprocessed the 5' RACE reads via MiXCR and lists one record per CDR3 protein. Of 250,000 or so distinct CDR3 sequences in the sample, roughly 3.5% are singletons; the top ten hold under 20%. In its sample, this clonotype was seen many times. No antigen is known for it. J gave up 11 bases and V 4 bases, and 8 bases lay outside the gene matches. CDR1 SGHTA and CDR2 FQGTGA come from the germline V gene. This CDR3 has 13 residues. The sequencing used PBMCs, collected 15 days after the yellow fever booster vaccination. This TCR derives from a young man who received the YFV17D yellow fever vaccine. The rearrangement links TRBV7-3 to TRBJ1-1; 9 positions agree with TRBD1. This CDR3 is CASSSIQGAGAFF. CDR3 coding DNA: TGTGCCAGCAGCTCAATACAGGGGGCCGGGGCTTTCTTT. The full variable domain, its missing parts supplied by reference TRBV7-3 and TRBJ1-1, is GAGVSQTPSNKVTEKGKYVELRCDPISGHTALYWYRQSLGQGPEFLIYFQGTGAADDSGLPNDRFFAVRPEGSVSTLKIQRTERGDSAVYLCASSSIQGAGAFFGQGTRLTVV.